This entry is about one TCR beta chain. PCR involved 60 Vbeta and 13 Jbeta primers. The method was immunoSEQ multiplex PCR; TCRdb's version includes in-frame clones alone and lacks a portion of them. The table has over 150,000 clones, 75% to 90% seen once. This sample is drawn from a study of cytomegalovirus exposure and HLA in healthy donors. The origin of this receptor is a human donor in good health. The sequenced sample was PBMCs.

CDR3 DNA sequence: TGTGCCAGCAGCCGAGCCCCCGGGACAGGGTACGAGCAGTACTTC. Protein: CASSRAPGTGYEQYF. The V gene is TRBV7-2, the J gene TRBJ2-7; 9 nucleotides align to TRBD1. CDR3 length: 15 amino acids. Germline loops: CDR1 SGHTA, CDR2 FQGNSA. The V segment lost 5 bases and the J segment 4 bases; nucleotides outside the gene matches: 9.